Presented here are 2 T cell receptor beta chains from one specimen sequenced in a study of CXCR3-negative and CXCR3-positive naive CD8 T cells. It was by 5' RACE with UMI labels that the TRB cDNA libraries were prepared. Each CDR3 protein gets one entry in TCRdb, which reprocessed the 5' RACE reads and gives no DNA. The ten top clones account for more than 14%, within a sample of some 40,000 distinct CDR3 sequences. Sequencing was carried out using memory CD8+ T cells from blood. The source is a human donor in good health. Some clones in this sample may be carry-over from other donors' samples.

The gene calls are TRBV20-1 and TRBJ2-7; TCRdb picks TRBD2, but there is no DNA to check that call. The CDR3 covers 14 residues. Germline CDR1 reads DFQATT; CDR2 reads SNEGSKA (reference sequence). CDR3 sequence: CSARGGLSSYEQYF.

CDR3 loop: CASGSLHTEAFF. V is TRBV9 and J is TRBJ1-1. Germline CDR1 and CDR2: SGDLS and YYNGEE. The CDR3 is made up of 12 amino acids. Full variable domain (outside the CDR3, taken from reference TRBV9 and TRBJ1-1): DSGVTQTPKHLITATGQRVTLRCSPRSGDLSVYWYQQSLDQGLQFLIQYYNGEERAKGNILERFSAQQFPDLHSELNLSSLELGDSALYFCASGSLHTEAFFGQGTRLTVV.